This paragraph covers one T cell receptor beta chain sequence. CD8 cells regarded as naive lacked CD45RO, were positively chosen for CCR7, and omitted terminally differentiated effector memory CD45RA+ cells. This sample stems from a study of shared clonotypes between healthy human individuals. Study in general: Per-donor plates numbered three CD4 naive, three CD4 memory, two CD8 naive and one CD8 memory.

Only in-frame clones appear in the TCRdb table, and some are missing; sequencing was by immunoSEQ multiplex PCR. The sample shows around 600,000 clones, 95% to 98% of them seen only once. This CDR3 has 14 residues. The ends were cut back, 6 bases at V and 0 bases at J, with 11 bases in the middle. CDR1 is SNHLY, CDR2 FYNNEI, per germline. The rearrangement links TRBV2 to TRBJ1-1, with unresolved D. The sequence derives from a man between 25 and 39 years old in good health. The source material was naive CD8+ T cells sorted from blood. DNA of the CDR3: TGTGCCAGCAGGAAGAAAGAATTGAACACTGAAGCTTTCTTT. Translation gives CASRKKELNTEAFF.